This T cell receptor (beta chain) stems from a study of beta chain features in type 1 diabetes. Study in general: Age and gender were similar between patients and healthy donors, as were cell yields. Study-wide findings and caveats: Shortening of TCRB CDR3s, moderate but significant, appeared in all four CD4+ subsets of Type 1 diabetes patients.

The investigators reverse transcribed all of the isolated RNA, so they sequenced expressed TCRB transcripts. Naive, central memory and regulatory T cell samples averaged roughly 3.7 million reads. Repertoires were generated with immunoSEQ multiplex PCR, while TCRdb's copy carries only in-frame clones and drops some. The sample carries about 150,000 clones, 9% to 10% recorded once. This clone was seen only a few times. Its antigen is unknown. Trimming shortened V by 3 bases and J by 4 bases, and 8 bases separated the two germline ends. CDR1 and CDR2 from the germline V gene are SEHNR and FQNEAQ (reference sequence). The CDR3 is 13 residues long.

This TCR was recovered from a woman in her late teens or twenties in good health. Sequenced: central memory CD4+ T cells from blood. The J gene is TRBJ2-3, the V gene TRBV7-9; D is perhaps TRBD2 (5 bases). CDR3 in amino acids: CASSFGGADTQYF. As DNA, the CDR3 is TGTGCCAGCAGCTTCGGAGGCGCAGATACGCAGTATTTT.